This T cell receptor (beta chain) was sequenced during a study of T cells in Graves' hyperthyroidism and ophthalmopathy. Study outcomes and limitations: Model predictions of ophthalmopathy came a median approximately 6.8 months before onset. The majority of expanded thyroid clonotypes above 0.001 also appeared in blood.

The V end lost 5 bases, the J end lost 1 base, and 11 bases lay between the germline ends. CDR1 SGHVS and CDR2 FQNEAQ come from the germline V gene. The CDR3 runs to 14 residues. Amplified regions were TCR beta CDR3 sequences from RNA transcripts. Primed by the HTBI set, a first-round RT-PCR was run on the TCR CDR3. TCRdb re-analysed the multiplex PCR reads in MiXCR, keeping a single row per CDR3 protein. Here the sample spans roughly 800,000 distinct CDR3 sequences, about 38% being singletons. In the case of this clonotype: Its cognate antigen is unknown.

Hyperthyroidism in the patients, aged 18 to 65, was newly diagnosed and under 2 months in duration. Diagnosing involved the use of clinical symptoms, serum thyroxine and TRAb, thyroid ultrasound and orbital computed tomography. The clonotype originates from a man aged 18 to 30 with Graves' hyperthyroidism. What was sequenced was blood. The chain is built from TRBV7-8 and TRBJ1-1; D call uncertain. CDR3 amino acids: CASSPQDTNTEAFF. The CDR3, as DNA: TGTGCCAGCAGCCCCCAGGATACGAACACTGAAGCTTTCTTT. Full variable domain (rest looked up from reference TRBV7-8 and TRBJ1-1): GAGVSQSPRYKVAKRGQDVALRCDPISGHVSLFWYQQALGQGPEFLTYFQNEAQLDKSGLPSDRFFAERPEGSVSTLKIQRTQQEDSAVYLCASSPQDTNTEAFFGQGTRLTVV.